These 10 T cell receptor beta chains originate from one sample sequenced in a study of blood T cell repertoires in COVID-19. TCRdb's table, derived via immunoSEQ multiplex PCR, lists solely in-frame clones and lacks some. The table lists 110,000 to 150,000 clones, 84% of them singletons, with 44% in the top ten. The sample comprised peripheral blood. The receptors come from a human donor in a cohort sampled during active COVID-19.

The chain couples TRBV6-2 or TRBV6-3 to TRBJ1-2, with a tentative D call TRBD1 (5 bases). The V gene lost 5 bases and the J gene lost 5 bases, with 18 bases spanning the gap. CDR3 size: 15 residues. Germline V gene data show CDR1 as MNHEY and CDR2 as SVGEGT. The CDR3 DNA sequence: TGTGCCAGCAGTCCGACCCCGACAGTACGGTATGGCTACACCTTC. This encodes CASSPTPTVRYGYTF.

The J gene is TRBJ2-1, the V gene TRBV7-2; D is ambiguous. V was trimmed by 5 bases and J by 0 bases, leaving 23 bases between them. CDR1 SGHTA and CDR2 FQGNSA come from the germline V gene. The CDR3 has 19 amino acids. CDR3 DNA sequence: TGTGCCAGCAGCCCTAGAGCGCCCCGACTTACTCCCTCCTACAATGAGCAGTTCTTC. This gives the protein CASSPRAPRLTPSYNEQFF. The variable domain in full, completed from reference TRBV7-2 and TRBJ2-1, reads GAGVSQSPSNKVTEKGKDVELRCDPISGHTALYWYRQSLGQGLEFLIYFQGNSAPDKSGLPSDRFSAERTGGSVSTLTIQRTQQEDSAVYLCASSPRAPRLTPSYNEQFFGPGTRLTVL.

Turning to this clone: Other DNA sequences from this sample encode an identical CDR3 as well. The chain couples TRBV20-1 to TRBJ2-3, with D possibly TRBD2 on 6 matching bases. Germline assignment: CDR1 DFQATT and CDR2 SNEGSKA (reference sequence). The CDR3 is 13 amino acids. The V gene lost 3 bases and the J gene lost 1 base, with 8 bases spanning the gap. The chain's CDR3 is CSASLAGTDTQYF. For the CDR3, the DNA is TGCAGTGCTAGTTTAGCGGGCACAGATACGCAGTATTTT.

About this clone: The limits of the CDR3 on the DNA are not certain, so only TCRdb's listed CDR3 is given. This chain joins TRBV5-5 and TRBJ1-6; the D call TRBD1 from the table was never checked on the DNA. The CDR3 is 16 residues long, counting both termini. The germline V gene has CDR1 SGHKS and CDR2 YYEKEE (reference sequence). This CDR3 is CASSLRGTAFWSPLHF.

The chain combines TRBV2 with TRBJ2-1; possibly TRBD2 for D (6 bases). The ends were cut back, 8 bases at V and 8 bases at J, with 13 bases in the middle. Germline V gene sequence: CDR1 SNHLY, CDR2 FYNNEI. This CDR3 is 12 amino acids long. This CDR3 is CASGSREDEQFF. DNA for the CDR3: TGTGCCAGCGGCTCCAGGGAGGATGAGCAGTTCTTC.

The chain combines TRBV7-9 with TRBJ1-5, with D perhaps TRBD1 (6 bases). The V gene lost 2 bases and the J gene lost 5 bases, with 10 bases spanning the gap. CDR1 is SEHNR and CDR2 is FQNEAQ in the germline V gene (reference sequence). This CDR3 has 14 amino acids. CDR3 sequence (DNA): TGTGCCAGCAGCTTAAGCAGGGGAGATCAGCCCCAGCATTTT. Translated: CASSLSRGDQPQHF.

CDR3 nucleotides: TGTGCCAGCAGCACCCTCCCCAGGAATGAGCAGTTCTTC. Translating it yields CASSTLPRNEQFF. The chain links TRBV11-2 to TRBJ2-1, with D uncertain. The CDR3 totals 13 residues. Germline CDR1 is SGHAT and CDR2 is FQNNGV. V was pared by 5 bases and J by 7 bases, with 12 bases between. Using reference TRBV11-2 and TRBJ2-1 for the parts outside the CDR3, the full variable domain is EAGVAQSPRYKIIEKRQSVAFWCNPISGHATLYWYQQILGQGPKLLIQFQNNGVVDDSQLPKDRFSAERLKGVDSTLKIQPAKLEDSAVYLCASSTLPRNEQFFGPGTRLTVL.

V and J are TRBV5-5 and TRBJ2-7; TRBD2 is a possible D gene (6 bases). The V end was cut by 0 bases, the J end by 6 bases, with 10 bases between. This CDR3 spans 13 amino acids. Germline V CDR1 and CDR2: SGHKS, YYEKEE (reference sequence). The CDR3 sequence is CASSLGQGGEQYV. DNA for the CDR3: TGTGCCAGCAGCTTGGGCCAGGGAGGCGAGCAGTACGTC.

This chain connects TRBV13 to TRBJ2-3; 11 bases fit TRBD2. The CDR3 contains 15 residues. Germline V gives CDR1 PRHDT, CDR2 FYEKMQ (reference sequence). With V trimmed by 7 bases and J by 4 bases, 7 bases remained unmatched. The CDR3 region has the DNA TGTGCCAGCACCCCTCTAGCGGGGGGACCAGATACGCAGTATTTT. Protein sequence: CASTPLAGGPDTQYF.

The chain uses TRBV9 and TRBJ1-3, with 9 bases matching TRBD1. This CDR3 comprises 17 residues. Germline V gene data show CDR1 as SGDLS and CDR2 as YYNGEE. V lost 4 bases and J lost 0; bases outside the gene matches: 8. CDR3 sequence: CASSSSGQGFSGNTIYF. CDR3 bases: TGTGCCAGCAGCTCTTCGGGACAGGGCTTCTCTGGAAACACCATATATTTT.